Below are 25 T cell receptor beta chains sequenced from a single sample in a study of monozygotic twins with inflammatory bowel disease. TCRdb reanalyzed the 5' RACE reads and collapses them to one entry per CDR3 protein, without DNA. This repertoire includes 310,000 or so distinct CDR3 sequences. The source material was blood. Every receptor here comes from a human donor with ulcerative colitis or Crohn's disease, or a healthy co-twin of an affected twin (not recorded which).

The rearrangement joins TRBV5-1 to TRBJ2-4; TCRdb's assignment of TRBD1 cannot be checked, as there is no DNA. CDR1 SGHRS and CDR2 YFSETQ come from the germline V gene. CDR3 length: 17 amino acids. This chain's CDR3 is CASSLGVRGFDKNIQYF.

The chain combines TRBV11-1 with TRBJ1-6; absent DNA, TCRdb's TRBD1 call cannot be checked. Germline V gene data show CDR1 as SGHAT and CDR2 as FQDESV (reference sequence). The CDR3 length is 18 residues. Here the CDR3 reads CASSVIGARTGLYPPLHF.

This chain uses TRBV12-3 or TRBV12-4 with TRBJ2-6. The CDR3 is made up of 16 amino acids. The CDR3 sequence is CASSLAGVAGANVLTF.

The chain's CDR3 is CASSFLGTGTYEQYF. The V and J genes are TRBV7-2 and TRBJ2-7; the D call of TRBD1 rests on TCRdb alone, since no DNA is present to check it. Looked up from germline, CDR1 is SGHTA and CDR2 is FQGNSA. This CDR3 is 15 amino acids long.

J is TRBJ1-1 and V is TRBV25-1. CDR3 size: 16 residues. Germline-derived CDR1 and CDR2 are MGHDK and SYGVNS. This chain's CDR3 is CASSASAGTLNTEAFF.

The rearrangement uses TRBV6-1 and TRBJ1-2; no DNA is available, so the TRBD1 call from TCRdb remains unchecked. The CDR3 is made up of 13 amino acids. Germline V gene lookup returns CDR1 MNHNS and CDR2 SASEGT. The CDR3 sequence: CASSDGGLYGYTF.

This chain uses TRBV20-1 with TRBJ2-5; TCRdb designates TRBD1, a call that cannot be tested without DNA. The CDR3 spans 13 residues. Germline lookup yields CDR1 DFQATT and CDR2 SNEGSKA (reference sequence). CDR3 region: CSARKLGEETQYF.

The gene calls are TRBV12-3 or TRBV12-4 and TRBJ1-5; checking the TCRdb D call of TRBD1 is not possible without DNA. The CDR3 loop spans 15 amino acids. CDR3 loop: CASSLRQTGNQPQHF.

V gene TRBV7-9 combines with J gene TRBJ1-1. The CDR3 is made up of 13 amino acids. The germline V gene encodes CDR1 SEHNR and CDR2 FQNEAQ (reference sequence). The CDR3 region is CASSLEGGTEAFF.

The chain employs TRBV12-3 or TRBV12-4 and TRBJ1-1; the D gene TCRdb calls, TRBD1, cannot be checked with no DNA. The CDR3 length is 13 residues. The CDR3 loop is CASSQNTGFEAFF.

The chain employs TRBV11-2 and TRBJ1-3; TCRdb designates TRBD1, a call that cannot be tested without DNA. Germline V gene lookup returns CDR1 SGHAT and CDR2 FQNNGV. This CDR3 spans 20 amino acids. The chain's CDR3 is CASSPKGPGQGAYSGNTIYF.

The V and J genes are TRBV24-1 and TRBJ2-3; TCRdb's D call of TRBD2 is untestable without DNA. This CDR3 has 17 amino acids. Germline V gene sequence: CDR1 KGHDR, CDR2 SFDVKD. The CDR3 region is CATSDFPSGGARDTQYF.

The CDR3 loop is CASSSGTGGNFNEQFF. The chain uses TRBV5-1 and TRBJ2-1; TCRdb's assignment of TRBD1 cannot be checked, as there is no DNA. The CDR3 extends over 16 amino acids. Germline V gene sequence: CDR1 SGHRS, CDR2 YFSETQ.

The chain recombines TRBV5-1 with TRBJ1-2; the TRBD1 assignment by TCRdb is unverifiable without DNA. The CDR3 extends over 14 amino acids. Germline values: CDR1 SGHRS, CDR2 YFSETQ. CDR3 in amino acids: CASSSLTGNYGYTF.

This chain connects TRBV4-1 to TRBJ1-1; TCRdb returns TRBD1, unconfirmable since there is no DNA. The germline V gene encodes CDR1 MGHRA and CDR2 YSYEKL. The CDR3 runs 17 residues. CDR3 sequence reads: CASSQIPGQGARTEAFF.

The chain recombines TRBV4-1 with TRBJ2-3. CDR1 is MGHRA and CDR2 is YSYEKL in the germline V gene. CDR3 length: 17 amino acids. The CDR3 protein is CVSSQVHLGVQADTQYF.

J is TRBJ1-2 and V is TRBV11-2; without DNA, the TCRdb call of TRBD1 cannot be checked. CDR3 length equals 16 residues. Germline V gives CDR1 SGHAT, CDR2 FQNNGV. The CDR3 loop reads CASSFRLGTGDFGYTF.

The chain joins TRBV5-1 to TRBJ2-5. The germline CDR1 and CDR2 sequences are SGHRS and YFSETQ. CDR3 length: 15 residues. CDR3 amino acids: CASSLGVGQKETQYF. Variable domain in full (rest from reference TRBV5-1 and TRBJ2-5): KAGVTQTPRYLIKTRGQQVTLSCSPISGHRSVSWYQQTPGQGLQFLFEYFSETQRNKGNFPGRFSGRQFSNSRSEMNVSTLELGDSALYLCASSLGVGQKETQYFGPGTRLLVL.

The CDR3 region is CSAEAISGANVPTF. The chain recombines TRBV20-1 with TRBJ2-6. CDR3 size: 14 residues. Germline V gene lookup returns CDR1 DFQATT and CDR2 SNEGSKA (reference sequence).

The chain has TRBV12-3 or TRBV12-4 and TRBJ2-5; TCRdb's assignment of TRBD1 cannot be checked, as there is no DNA. The CDR3 is made up of 14 amino acids. This CDR3 reads CASSVAGGGETQYF.

The CDR3 protein is CASSYLRGGGLLDEQFF. The gene calls are TRBV6-2 or TRBV6-3 and TRBJ2-1. The CDR3 has 17 residues. CDR1 and CDR2 (germline): MNHEY, SVGEGT.

The V gene is TRBV2, the J gene TRBJ2-7; TCRdb calls TRBD2, which cannot be checked without DNA. The V gene's germline CDR1 is SNHLY and CDR2 FYNNEI. This CDR3 has 15 residues. The CDR3 sequence: CASSDSGTSGSMQYF. Supplemented by reference TRBV2 and TRBJ2-7, the full variable domain reads EPEVTQTPSHQVTQMGQEVILRCVPISNHLYFYWYRQILGQKVEFLVSFYNNEISEKSEIFDDQFSVERPDGSNFTLKIRSTKLEDSAMYFCASSDSGTSGSMQYFGPGTRLTVT.

The chain has TRBV3-1 and TRBJ1-1; TCRdb gives TRBD1 as the D gene, but with no DNA this cannot be confirmed. Germline lookup yields CDR1 LGHDT and CDR2 YNNKEL (reference sequence). This CDR3 has 13 residues. The CDR3 sequence is CASSRGPGTEAFF.

V usage is TRBV9 and J usage is TRBJ1-1. The germline V gene has CDR1 SGDLS and CDR2 YYNGEE. The CDR3 is 12 residues long. The CDR3 protein is CASSPMNTEAFF.

This chain joins TRBV10-3 and TRBJ2-1; TCRdb returns TRBD1, unconfirmable since there is no DNA. CDR3 length equals 14 residues. CDR1 ENHRY and CDR2 SYGVKD come from the germline V gene. The CDR3 is CAISEYRGWNEQFF.